Following are 8 T cell receptor beta chains from one sample sequenced in a study of human T cells and chemical hapten exposure. The time point: patch test 2, 6 weeks after DPC sensitization. Described treatment: therapeutic diphenylcyclopropenone sensitization with weekly scalp DPC. TCRdb used MiXCR to reprocess the RACE reads, holding one entry per CDR3 protein. The table shows approximately 84,000 distinct CDR3 sequences, with roughly 10% occurring only once. This specimen was whole blood, taken in connection with sensitization to the hapten diphenylcyclopropenone (DPC). Receptor source: a man aged 18 to 30 with alopecia areata. Some clones in this sample may be carry-over from other donors' samples.

This clonotype was detected a few times. This sequence joins TRBV11-2 and TRBJ1-1; D possibly corresponds to TRBD1 (6 bases). This CDR3 is 12 amino acids long. V was shortened by 5 bases and J by 9 bases, with 13 bases between the two germline ends. The germline V gene encodes CDR1 SGHAT and CDR2 FQNNGV. The CDR3 sequence: CASSHRQAKAFF. In nucleotides, the CDR3 is TGTGCCAGCAGCCACCGACAGGCGAAAGCTTTCTTT.

In its sample, this clonotype was seen many times. The J gene is TRBJ1-5, the V gene TRBV19; D not certain. CDR3 length: 14 amino acids. In germline, CDR1 is LNHDA, CDR2 SQIVND (reference sequence). The V and J ends lost 3 bases and 0 bases respectively, with 6 bases between them. CDR3 nucleotide sequence: TGTGCCAGTAGTATGGCACCTAGCAATCAGCCCCAGCATTTT. Amino acid sequence: CASSMAPSNQPQHF.

The chain carries TRBV7-9 and TRBJ1-4; D uncertain. Trimming removed 4 bases at V and 8 bases at J, with 14 bases between. CDR1 is SEHNR, CDR2 FQNEAQ, per germline (reference sequence). CDR3 length equals 14 residues. In DNA form, the CDR3 reads TGTGCCAGCAGCTCCCTTGGCTTGGGAGAAAAACTGTTTTTT. This sequence encodes CASSSLGLGEKLFF.

This clonotype was recorded at least ten times. The chain joins TRBV4-3 to TRBJ2-3; 13 bases map to TRBD2. The V gene end was trimmed by 5 bases and the J gene end by 2 bases; junction bases not matched to a gene: 4. CDR3 length: 16 residues. Germline lookup yields CDR1 LGHNA and CDR2 YSLEER. Written as DNA, the CDR3 is TGCGCCAGCAGCTACGGACTAGCGGGGGACACAGATACGCAGTATTTT. This encodes CASSYGLAGDTDTQYF.

The sample holds a few counts of this clonotype. The chain employs TRBV7-9 and TRBJ1-1; D unresolved. V was pared by 5 bases and J by 6 bases, with 7 bases between. Germline V gives CDR1 SEHNR, CDR2 FQNEAQ (reference sequence). The CDR3 runs 11 residues. The DNA of the CDR3 is TGTGCCAGCAGCCCAGATCCTGAAGCTTTCTTT. Translation: CASSPDPEAFF.

This clonotype was counted ten times or more. This sequence joins TRBV5-1 and TRBJ2-3; 7 nucleotides agree with TRBD1. The trim removed 2 bases at V and 4 bases at J, leaving 7 bases unmatched. This CDR3 has 15 amino acids. The germline V gene encodes CDR1 SGHRS and CDR2 YFSETQ. As DNA, the CDR3 is TGCGCCAGCAGCTTCTCAGGACAGGCTTCAGATACGCAGTATTTT. Encoded protein: CASSFSGQASDTQYF.

There are many counts of this clonotype. The genes are TRBV5-5 and TRBJ2-5; no reliable D call. V lost 4 bases and J lost 1, with 17 bases in between. This CDR3 is 16 amino acids long. CDR1 and CDR2 from the germline V gene are SGHKS and YYEKEE (reference sequence). Here the CDR3 reads CASSLQEFPFQETQYF. The CDR3 DNA reads TGTGCCAGCAGCCTGCAGGAATTTCCATTCCAAGAGACCCAGTACTTC.

The rearrangement uses TRBV14 and TRBJ2-2, with D perhaps given as TRBD1 or TRBD2 (5 bases each). CDR1 and CDR2 (germline): SGHDN, FVKESK. This CDR3 region has 16 residues. The V end was cut by 2 bases, the J end by 1 base, with 11 bases between. Here the CDR3 reads CASSQPGPMNTGELFF. The CDR3 coding sequence is TGTGCCAGCAGCCAACCGGGACCGATGAACACCGGGGAGCTGTTTTTT.